This section outlines one T cell receptor beta chain sequence together with its context. Clones were read by immunoSEQ multiplex PCR, and TCRdb kept only the in-frame ones, dropping some. The sample has over 650,000 clones, around 87% seen once. This sample is drawn from a study of shared T cell receptors in the human thymus. Germline V CDR1 and CDR2: SGHAT, FQNNGV. The V end was cut by 4 bases, the J end by 5 bases, with 9 bases between. The CDR3 is 13 residues long. This sample was also put to use in a study of human thymus T cells. That paper adds: It was healthy Finnish infants having corrective surgery for congenital heart defects who were the donors. It was from resections taken during corrective heart surgery that the thymus tissue came. A high degree of thymic repertoire overlap among unrelated individuals was reported in related research.

The J gene is TRBJ1-5, the V gene TRBV11-2, with D uncertain. The clonotype comes from a boy in the first two years of life with a congenital heart defect. Sequenced input: thymocytes. The CDR3 sequence: CASSSGNHQPQHF. The CDR3 nucleotides read TGTGCCAGCAGCTCCGGGAACCATCAGCCCCAGCATTTT.